This T cell receptor beta chain emerged from a study of T cell clones after liver transplantation. Whole-study results and caveats: Donor-reactive sequences fell more than third party-reactive ones, suggesting partial deletion.

The germline V gene has CDR1 MNHNY and CDR2 SVGAGI (reference sequence). The CDR3 is 14 amino acids. V lost 5 bases, J lost 2 bases, and 6 bases stayed unmatched. This clone is a singleton in its sample. Its antigen is not known. Measured with immunoSEQ multiplex PCR; TCRdb has only the in-frame clones, and not every one. Of about 100,000 clones listed, 80% to 85% are singletons. This clonotype was sampled from a human donor who received a liver transplant. V gene TRBV6-6 combines with J gene TRBJ2-7, with 7 bases lining up with TRBD1. The sequencing used CD4+ T cells from blood, collected before liver transplant. The CDR3 DNA follows: TGTGCCAGCAGTGCGGACAGGACAACCTACGAGCAGTACTTC. Its protein is CASSADRTTYEQYF.